The source of this TCR beta chain is a study of control samples from healthy donors and cancer patients. The CDR3 runs 18 residues. The V gene's germline CDR1 is MRHNA and CDR2 SNTAGT. Trimming pared 3 bases from V and 0 bases from J, leaving 18 bases between. This table comes from immunoSEQ multiplex PCR, and its TCRdb copy is limited to in-frame clones, with some not included. The profile shows roughly 370,000 clones, over 75% of them singletons. The chain joins TRBV6-4 to TRBJ1-5, with D maybe TRBD1 (5 bases). Sequencing was carried out using PBMCs. The clonotype comes from a man in his forties or fifties with head and neck cancer. CDR3 DNA: TGTGCCAGCAGTGATCATTCGACAGTATTCGATAGCAATCAGCCCCAGCATTTT. Translation: CASSDHSTVFDSNQPQHF.